This is a list of T cell receptor beta chains from one sample in a study of T cells in Graves' hyperthyroidism and ophthalmopathy. A single record per CDR3 protein comes from TCRdb applying MiXCR to the multiplex PCR reads. The data hold approximately 400,000 distinct CDR3 sequences, with approximately 18% observed a single time. The sample consisted of blood. All receptors come from a man aged 18 to 30 with Graves' ophthalmopathy. CDR3s include the opening cysteine and the closing phenylalanine or tryptophan. Fields, in order: D gene, CDR3 length, clone size, J gene, V gene, CDR3 protein, CDR3 DNA. A D gene is named only where the DNA matches it firmly. For some rows the clone size is stated as once, few or many, or as a class when expanded; others skip it.

>TRBD1|16|many|TRBJ1-5|TRBV6-2/TRBV6-3
CASSYSQGALNQPQHF
TGTGCCAGCAGTTACTCACAGGGGGCCCTCAATCAGCCCCAGCATTTT
>TRBD1|16|many|TRBJ1-5|TRBV12-3/TRBV12-4
CASSTPGQGAFQPQHF
TGTGCCAGCAGTACGCCGGGACAGGGGGCTTTTCAGCCCCAGCATTTT
>NA|12|few|TRBJ1-6|TRBV14
CASRSSVSPLHF
TGTGCCAGCAGGTCGTCGGTTTCACCCCTCCACTTT
>TRBD1|15|many|TRBJ2-7|TRBV5-5
CASSYRDSSSYEQYF
TGTGCCAGCAGCTACCGGGACAGTAGCTCCTACGAGCAGTACTTC
>TRBD1|15|many|TRBJ2-1|TRBV5-1
CASAQSGQGGDEQFF
TGCGCCAGCGCCCAATCCGGACAGGGGGGTGATGAGCAGTTCTTC
>NA|17|few|TRBJ1-3|TRBV7-9
CASSRRHRFPSGNTIYF
TGTGCCAGCAGCCGCCGACACAGGTTCCCCTCTGGAAACACCATATATTTT
>NA|14|many|TRBJ1-3|TRBV9
CASSVSASGNTIYF
TGTGCCAGCAGCGTAAGTGCCTCTGGAAACACCATATATTTT
>TRBD2|17|many|TRBJ2-1|TRBV14
CASSQGASGGSYNEQFF
TGTGCCAGCAGCCAAGGCGCTAGCGGGGGATCCTACAATGAGCAGTTCTTC
>NA|12|many|TRBJ2-7|TRBV6-5
CASSYGTYEQYF
TGTGCCAGCAGTTACGGTACCTACGAGCAGTACTTC
>NA|12|few|TRBJ2-1|TRBV10-3
CAIRETGNEQFF
TGTGCCATCAGGGAAACAGGGAATGAGCAGTTCTTC
>NA|17|few|TRBJ1-6|TRBV7-9
CASSLAELSSYNSPLHF
TGTGCCAGCAGCTTAGCAGAACTAAGCTCCTATAATTCACCCCTCCACTTT
>TRBD1|14|few|TRBJ2-7|TRBV7-9
CASSQGQLTYEEYF
TGTGCCAGCAGCCAGGGACAGTTAACCTACGAGGAGTACTTC
>TRBD2|15|NA|TRBJ2-1|TRBV4-1
CASSQGTSGYNEQFF
TGCGCCAGCAGCCAAGGGACTAGCGGGTACAATGAGCAGTTCTTC
>TRBD1|14|many|TRBJ1-1|TRBV6-5
CASVSYRGDTEAFF
TGTGCCAGCGTTTCCTACAGGGGGGACACTGAAGCTTTCTTT
>NA|12|many|TRBJ2-5|TRBV2
CASSEYAETQYF
TGTGCCAGCAGTGAGTATGCGGAGACCCAGTACTTC
>TRBD1|16|many|TRBJ1-3|TRBV9
CASSVDDRAAGNTIYF
TGTGCCAGCAGCGTAGACGACAGGGCTGCCGGAAACACCATATATTTT
>NA|8|many|TRBJ2-1|TRBV2
CASRGQFF
TGTGCCAGCAGGGGGCAGTTCTTC
>NA|12|many|TRBJ2-5|TRBV6-1
CASRPRGGTQYF
TGTGCCAGCAGGCCCAGGGGAGGGACCCAGTACTTC
>TRBD2|16|many|TRBJ2-3|TRBV7-3
CASSLTGTRRTDTQYF
TGTGCCAGCAGCTTAACTGGGACTAGGCGCACAGATACGCAGTATTTT
>NA|15|many|TRBJ2-7|TRBV2
CASKGSYSFPYEQYF
TGTGCCAGCAAAGGTTCTTACTCCTTTCCATACGAGCAGTACTTC
>TRBD2|15|many|TRBJ2-1|TRBV7-3
CASSLSGGDYNEQFF
TGTGCCAGCAGCTTAAGCGGGGGGGATTACAATGAGCAGTTCTTC
>NA|17|many|TRBJ2-2|TRBV3-1
CASSPPWASDGTGELFF
TGTGCCAGCAGCCCCCCCTGGGCCTCGGATGGCACCGGGGAGCTGTTTTTT
>NA|14|many|TRBJ1-5|TRBV27
CASSPRGEGQPQHF
TGTGCCAGCAGTCCCCGTGGGGAGGGTCAGCCCCAGCATTTT
>TRBD1|13|NA|TRBJ1-2|TRBV18
CASSFTGGFGYTF
TGTGCCAGCAGTTTCACAGGGGGTTTTGGCTACACCTTC
>NA|14|few|TRBJ2-7|TRBV6-1
CASREQVYSYEQYF
TGTGCCAGCAGAGAACAGGTTTACTCCTACGAGCAGTACTTC
>NA|16|many|TRBJ2-2|TRBV2
CASSVRRGSNTGELFF
TGTGCCAGCAGTGTGCGCAGGGGCTCGAACACCGGGGAGCTGTTTTTT
>NA|17|many|TRBJ1-1|TRBV11-2
CASSWGRDRGMGTEAFF
TGTGCCAGCAGCTGGGGGCGTGACCGGGGCATGGGCACTGAAGCTTTCTTT
>NA|16|NA|TRBJ2-3|TRBV24-1
CATSVTGFRATDTQYF
TGTGCCACCAGTGTTACAGGATTCCGAGCCACAGATACGCAGTATTTT
>NA|15|many|TRBJ1-1|TRBV5-6
CASSLVGTPNTEAFF
TGTGCCAGCAGCTTGGTTGGGACACCGAACACTGAAGCTTTCTTT
>TRBD1|13|NA|TRBJ2-7|TRBV12-3/TRBV12-4
CAGSGQIPYEQYF
TGTGCCGGCTCGGGACAGATACCCTACGAGCAGTACTTC
>NA|17|many|TRBJ1-5|TRBV6-1
CASSEALGGTMNQPQHF
TGTGCCAGCAGTGAAGCGCTAGGAGGGACGATGAATCAGCCCCAGCATTTT
>NA|18|NA|TRBJ2-7|TRBV18
CASSPEQSGQRSPYEQYF
TGCGCCAGCTCACCAGAGCAGAGTGGCCAGAGAAGCCCCTACGAGCAGTACTTC